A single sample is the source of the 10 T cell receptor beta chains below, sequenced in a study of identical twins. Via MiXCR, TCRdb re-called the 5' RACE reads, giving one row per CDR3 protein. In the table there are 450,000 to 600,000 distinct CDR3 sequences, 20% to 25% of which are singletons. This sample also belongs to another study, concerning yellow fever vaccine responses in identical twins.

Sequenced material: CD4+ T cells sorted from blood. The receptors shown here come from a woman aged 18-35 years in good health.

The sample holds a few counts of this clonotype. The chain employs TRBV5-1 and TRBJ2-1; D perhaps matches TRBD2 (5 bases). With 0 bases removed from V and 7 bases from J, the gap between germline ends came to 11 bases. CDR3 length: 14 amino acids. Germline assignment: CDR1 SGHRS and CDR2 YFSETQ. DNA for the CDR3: TGCGCCAGCAGCTTGGCCGGGATGCCTAATGAGCAGTTCTTC. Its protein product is CASSLAGMPNEQFF.

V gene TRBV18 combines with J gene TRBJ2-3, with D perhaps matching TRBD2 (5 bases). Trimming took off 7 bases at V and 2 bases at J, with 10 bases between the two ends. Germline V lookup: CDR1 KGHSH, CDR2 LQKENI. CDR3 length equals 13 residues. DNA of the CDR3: TGTGCCAGCTTAGCCGGACTCACAGATACGCAGTATTTT. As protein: CASLAGLTDTQYF.

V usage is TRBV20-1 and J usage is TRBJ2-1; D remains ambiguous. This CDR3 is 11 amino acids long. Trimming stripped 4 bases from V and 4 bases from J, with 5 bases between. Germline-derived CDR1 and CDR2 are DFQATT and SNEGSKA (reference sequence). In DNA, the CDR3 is TGCAGTGCTACAAAATACAATGAGCAGTTCTTC. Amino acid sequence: CSATKYNEQFF.

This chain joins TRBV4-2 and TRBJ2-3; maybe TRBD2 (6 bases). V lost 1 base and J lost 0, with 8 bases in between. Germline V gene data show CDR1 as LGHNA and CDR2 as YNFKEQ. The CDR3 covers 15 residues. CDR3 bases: TGTGCCAGCAGCCAAGGCGGGACTAGCACAGATACGCAGTATTTT. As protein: CASSQGGTSTDTQYF.

In DNA, the CDR3 is TGTGCCAGCAGCCAAGATGACGCGGGGGCGCGTGGCTACACCTTC. This translates into CASSQDDAGARGYTF. The chain recombines TRBV3-1 with TRBJ1-2; TRBD1 might be the D (6 bases). CDR1 is LGHDT, CDR2 YNNKEL, per germline (reference sequence). Between the trimmed V and J ends, which lost 0 bases and 7 bases, there was a span of 15 bases. The CDR3 has 15 amino acids. Based on the CDR3 plus reference TRBV3-1 and TRBJ1-2, the full variable domain is DTAVSQTPKYLVTQMGNDKSIKCEQNLGHDTMYWYKQDSKKFLKIMFSYNNKELIINETVPNRFSPKSPDKAHLNLHINSLELGDSAVYFCASSQDDAGARGYTFGSGTRLTVV.

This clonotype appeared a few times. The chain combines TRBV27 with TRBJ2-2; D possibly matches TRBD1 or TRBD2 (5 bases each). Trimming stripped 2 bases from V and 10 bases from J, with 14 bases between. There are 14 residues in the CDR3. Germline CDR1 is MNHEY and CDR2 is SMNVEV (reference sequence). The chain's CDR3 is CASSLRGVGQELFF. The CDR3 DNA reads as TGTGCCAGCAGTTTACGAGGGGTGGGGCAGGAGCTGTTTTTT.

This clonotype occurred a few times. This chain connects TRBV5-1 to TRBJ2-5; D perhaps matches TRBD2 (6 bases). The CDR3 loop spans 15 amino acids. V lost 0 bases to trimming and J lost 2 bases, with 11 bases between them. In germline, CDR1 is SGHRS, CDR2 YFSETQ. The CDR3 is CASSLVGTSQETQYF. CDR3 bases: TGCGCCAGCAGCTTGGTCGGGACTTCTCAAGAGACCCAGTACTTC. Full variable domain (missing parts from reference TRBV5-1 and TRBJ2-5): KAGVTQTPRYLIKTRGQQVTLSCSPISGHRSVSWYQQTPGQGLQFLFEYFSETQRNKGNFPGRFSGRQFSNSRSEMNVSTLELGDSALYLCASSLVGTSQETQYFGPGTRLLVL.

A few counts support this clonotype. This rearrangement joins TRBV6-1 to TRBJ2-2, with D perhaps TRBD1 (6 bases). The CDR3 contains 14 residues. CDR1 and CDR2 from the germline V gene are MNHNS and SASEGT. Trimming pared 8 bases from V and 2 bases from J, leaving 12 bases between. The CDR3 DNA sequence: TGTGCCAGCGGGGTGACAGGAAACACCGGGGAGCTGTTTTTT. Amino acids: CASGVTGNTGELFF.

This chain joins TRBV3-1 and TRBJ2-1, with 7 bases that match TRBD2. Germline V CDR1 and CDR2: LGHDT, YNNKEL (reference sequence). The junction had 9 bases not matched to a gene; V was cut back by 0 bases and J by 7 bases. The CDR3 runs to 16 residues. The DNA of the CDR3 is TGTGCCAGCAGCCAAGAGGGCGGGGGTAATGCGAATGAGCAGTTCTTC. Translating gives CASSQEGGGNANEQFF.

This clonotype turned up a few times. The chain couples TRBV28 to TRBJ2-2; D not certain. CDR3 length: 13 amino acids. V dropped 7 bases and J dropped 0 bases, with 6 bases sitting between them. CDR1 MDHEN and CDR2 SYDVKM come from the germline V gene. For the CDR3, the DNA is TGTGCCAGCACCGAACCGAACACCGGGGAGCTGTTTTTT. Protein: CASTEPNTGELFF.